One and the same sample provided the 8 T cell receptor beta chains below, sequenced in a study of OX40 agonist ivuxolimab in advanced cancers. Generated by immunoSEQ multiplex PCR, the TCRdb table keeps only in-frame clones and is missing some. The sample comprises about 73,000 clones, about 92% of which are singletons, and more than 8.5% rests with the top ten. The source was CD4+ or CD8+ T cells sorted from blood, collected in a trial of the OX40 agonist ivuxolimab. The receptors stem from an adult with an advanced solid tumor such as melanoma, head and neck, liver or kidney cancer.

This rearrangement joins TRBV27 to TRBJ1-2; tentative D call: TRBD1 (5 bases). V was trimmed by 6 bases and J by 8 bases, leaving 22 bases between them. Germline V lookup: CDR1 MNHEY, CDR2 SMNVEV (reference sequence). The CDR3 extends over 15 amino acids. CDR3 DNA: TGTGCCAGCAGCTTTTCAGGGTCTAGCCCTGTAGGCTACACCTTC. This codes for CASSFSGSSPVGYTF.

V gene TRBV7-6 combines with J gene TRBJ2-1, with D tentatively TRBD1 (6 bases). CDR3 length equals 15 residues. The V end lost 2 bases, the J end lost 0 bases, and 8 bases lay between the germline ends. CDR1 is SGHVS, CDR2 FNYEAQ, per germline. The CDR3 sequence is CASSLRDNSYNEQFF. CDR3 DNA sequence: TGTGCCAGCAGCTTACGGGACAACTCCTACAATGAGCAGTTCTTC. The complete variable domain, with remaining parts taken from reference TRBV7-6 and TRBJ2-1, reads GAGVSQSPRYKVTKRGQDVALRCDPISGHVSLYWYRQALGQGPEFLTYFNYEAQQDKSGLPNDRFSAERPEGSISTLTIQRTEQRDSAMYRCASSLRDNSYNEQFFGPGTRLTVL.

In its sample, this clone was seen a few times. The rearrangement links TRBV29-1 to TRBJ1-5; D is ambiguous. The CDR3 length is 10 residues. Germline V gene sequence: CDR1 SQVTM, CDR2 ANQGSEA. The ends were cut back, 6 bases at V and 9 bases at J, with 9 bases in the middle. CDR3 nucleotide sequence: TGCAGCGTGAGGGTTCTGCCCCAGCATTTT. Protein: CSVRVLPQHF.

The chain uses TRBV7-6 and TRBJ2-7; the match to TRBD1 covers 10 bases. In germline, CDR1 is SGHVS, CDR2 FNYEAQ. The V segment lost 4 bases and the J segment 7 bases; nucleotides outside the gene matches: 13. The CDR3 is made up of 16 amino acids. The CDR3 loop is CASSSPSTGGSREQYF. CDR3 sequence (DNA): TGTGCCAGCAGCTCCCCCTCGACAGGGGGCTCGAGGGAGCAGTACTTC.

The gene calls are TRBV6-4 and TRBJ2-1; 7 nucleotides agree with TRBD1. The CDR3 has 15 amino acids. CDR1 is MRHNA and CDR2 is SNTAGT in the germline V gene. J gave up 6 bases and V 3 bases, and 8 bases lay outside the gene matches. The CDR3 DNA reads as TGTGCCAGCAGTGAGTACCAGACAGGGACCAATGAGCAGTTCTTC. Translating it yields CASSEYQTGTNEQFF.

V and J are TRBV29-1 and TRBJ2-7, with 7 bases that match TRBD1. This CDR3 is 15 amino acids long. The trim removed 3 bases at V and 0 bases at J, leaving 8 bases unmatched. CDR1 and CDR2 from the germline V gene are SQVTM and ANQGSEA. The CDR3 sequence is CSVDGGQLTSYEQYF. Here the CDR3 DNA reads TGCAGCGTTGATGGGGGACAGCTTACCTCCTACGAGCAGTACTTC.

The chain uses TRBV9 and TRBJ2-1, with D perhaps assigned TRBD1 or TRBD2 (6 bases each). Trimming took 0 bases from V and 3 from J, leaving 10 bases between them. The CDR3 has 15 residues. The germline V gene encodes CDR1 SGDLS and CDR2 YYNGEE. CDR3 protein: CASSVVGGGYNEQFF. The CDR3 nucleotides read TGTGCCAGCAGCGTAGTAGGGGGAGGCTACAATGAGCAGTTCTTC.

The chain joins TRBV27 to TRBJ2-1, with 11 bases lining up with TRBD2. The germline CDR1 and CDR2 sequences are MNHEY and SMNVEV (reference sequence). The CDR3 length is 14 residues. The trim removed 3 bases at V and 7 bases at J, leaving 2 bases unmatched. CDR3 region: CASSFGTSGNEQFF. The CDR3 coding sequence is TGTGCCAGCAGTTTCGGGACTAGCGGAAATGAGCAGTTCTTC.